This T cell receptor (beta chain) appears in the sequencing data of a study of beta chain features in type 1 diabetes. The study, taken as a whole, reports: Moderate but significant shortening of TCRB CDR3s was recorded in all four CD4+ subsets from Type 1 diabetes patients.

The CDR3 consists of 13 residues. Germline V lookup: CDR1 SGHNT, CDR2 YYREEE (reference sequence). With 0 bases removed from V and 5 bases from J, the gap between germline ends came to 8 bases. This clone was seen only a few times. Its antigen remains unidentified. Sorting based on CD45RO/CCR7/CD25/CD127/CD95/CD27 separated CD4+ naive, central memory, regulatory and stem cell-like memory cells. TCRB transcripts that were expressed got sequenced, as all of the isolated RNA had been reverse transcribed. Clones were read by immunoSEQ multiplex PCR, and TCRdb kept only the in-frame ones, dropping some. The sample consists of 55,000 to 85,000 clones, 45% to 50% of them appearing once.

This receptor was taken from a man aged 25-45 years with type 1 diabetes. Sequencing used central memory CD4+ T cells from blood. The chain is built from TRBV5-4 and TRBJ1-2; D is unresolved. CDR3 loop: CASSLAGGYGYTF. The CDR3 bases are TGTGCCAGCAGCTTGGCGGGCGGGTATGGCTACACCTTC.